This entry lists 27 T cell receptor beta chains sequenced from one sample in a study of T cell responses to AZD1222 COVID-19 vaccine (dated by TCRdb to about 2021). Per the publication, the time point label means: baseline before first vaccination. The library was made by the immunoSEQ multiplex PCR assay. Drawn from immuneACCESS, this table holds only the in-frame rearrangements with V and J called that TCRdb kept. Clones are partly lost; checked studies trace under half to an unresolved V gene and leave the rest unexplained. This sample gives about 120,000 clones in total; 70% to 90% of them show up just once. The top ten clonotypes cover approximately 8.5% of the sample. This material consisted of peripheral blood, taken on day 0 of AZD1222 vaccination. The receptors originated from an adult in good health.

The chain uses TRBV7-9 and TRBJ2-5; weak D call: TRBD2 (7 bases). The CDR3 length is 16 residues. Trimming took off 6 bases at V and 2 bases at J, with 19 bases between the two ends. The germline gives CDR1 SEHNR, CDR2 FQNEAQ (reference sequence). The CDR3 region is CASSPRGAGIQETQYF. The CDR3, as DNA: TGTGCCAGCAGTCCCAGGGGAGCGGGGATACAAGAGACCCAGTACTTC.

V usage is TRBV6-2 or TRBV6-3 and J usage is TRBJ2-7, with D unclear. The V gene lost 6 bases and the J gene lost 1 base, with 13 bases spanning the gap. Germline CDR1 reads MNHEY; CDR2 reads SVGEGT. The CDR3 covers 14 residues. The CDR3 DNA reads as TGTGCCAGCAGCTATTATGGTCCGTCCTACGAGCAGTACTTC. Residues: CASSYYGPSYEQYF.

The chain links TRBV7-2 to TRBJ2-1, with D possibly being TRBD1 (6 bases). From germline, CDR1 is SGHTA and CDR2 FQGNSA. Between the trimmed V and J ends, which lost 5 bases and 7 bases, there was a span of 9 bases. CDR3 length: 12 amino acids. The CDR3 DNA reads as TGTGCCAGCAGCGAACAGGGTAATGAGCAGTTCTTC. Amino acid sequence: CASSEQGNEQFF. The full variable domain, with the rest looked up from reference TRBV7-2 and TRBJ2-1, is GAGVSQSPSNKVTEKGKDVELRCDPISGHTALYWYRQSLGQGLEFLIYFQGNSAPDKSGLPSDRFSAERTGGSVSTLTIQRTQQEDSAVYLCASSEQGNEQFFGPGTRLTVL.

This clone has just a few counts. J is TRBJ1-2 and V is TRBV2; tentative D call: TRBD1 (5 bases). The V gene lost 6 bases and the J gene lost 5 bases, with 19 bases spanning the gap. This CDR3 spans 15 amino acids. CDR1 is SNHLY, CDR2 FYNNEI, per germline. The CDR3 DNA is TGTGCCAGCAGGACCGACATCGGGGCCCCTTATGGCTACACCTTC. Encoded protein: CASRTDIGAPYGYTF.

The chain uses TRBV19 and TRBJ2-6; D call uncertain. The CDR3 sequence is 12 residues long. Trimming removed 8 bases at V and 3 bases at J, with 5 bases between. CDR1 is LNHDA, CDR2 SQIVND, per germline (reference sequence). The CDR3 spells CASGSGANVLTF. In DNA form, the CDR3 reads TGTGCCAGTGGAAGTGGGGCCAACGTCCTGACTTTC.

The chain joins TRBV28 to TRBJ2-7; unclear D gene. The CDR3 totals 12 residues. Trimming took 2 bases from V and 2 from J, leaving 4 bases between them. Germline V gives CDR1 MDHEN, CDR2 SYDVKM. The CDR3 loop reads CASSLHTYEQYF. The DNA of the CDR3 is TGTGCCAGCAGTTTACACACCTACGAGCAGTACTTC.

The chain uses TRBV2 and TRBJ1-1, with 7 bases lining up with TRBD1. Trimming took 7 bases from V and 8 from J; bases not matched to a gene: 13. The CDR3 runs 14 residues. The germline CDR1 and CDR2 sequences are SNHLY and FYNNEI. CDR3 in amino acids: CASTSTGAPGEAFF. The CDR3 bases are TGTGCCAGCACCTCAACAGGGGCGCCTGGGGAAGCTTTCTTT.

This chain uses TRBV5-4 with TRBJ2-7; 7 bases align to TRBD2. Germline assignment: CDR1 SGHNT and CDR2 YYREEE (reference sequence). The length of the CDR3 is 15 residues. V shed 2 bases, J shed 2 bases, and the junction held 7 bases outside the gene matches. CDR3 protein: CASSFSGGTAYEQYF. The CDR3 DNA sequence: TGTGCCAGCAGCTTTTCGGGGGGTACTGCCTACGAGCAGTACTTC.

V is TRBV30 and J is TRBJ2-7, with 10 bases identical to TRBD1. Germline loops: CDR1 GTSNPN, CDR2 SVGIG (reference sequence). This CDR3 has 16 amino acids. V lost 0 bases, J lost 3 bases, and 8 bases stayed unmatched. CDR3 nucleotide sequence: TGTGCCTGGAGTGTACTCGGGACAGGGGTTTTCTACGAGCAGTACTTC. It codes for CAWSVLGTGVFYEQYF.

The chain has TRBV12-3 or TRBV12-4 and TRBJ2-3, with D hard to call. This CDR3 is 11 amino acids long. Trimming removed 4 bases at V and 2 bases at J, with 1 base between. The DNA of the CDR3 is TGTGCCAGCAGTTACACAGATACGCAGTATTTT. The encoded protein is CASSYTDTQYF.

The V gene is TRBV18, the J gene TRBJ1-3, with 10 bases identical to TRBD1. CDR1 and CDR2 (germline): KGHSH, LQKENI. Trimming took 4 bases from V and 0 from J; bases not matched to a gene: 6. The CDR3 has 17 residues. The CDR3 region has the DNA TGTGCCAGCTCACAGGGGACAGGGGCTCTCTCTGGAAACACCATATATTTT. Amino acids: CASSQGTGALSGNTIYF.

The chain links TRBV30 to TRBJ2-1; a possible D gene is TRBD1 (6 bases). Trimming took off 3 bases at V and 3 bases at J, with 12 bases between the two ends. This CDR3 comprises 14 residues. Germline V CDR1 and CDR2: GTSNPN, SVGIG (reference sequence). CDR3 sequence (DNA): TGTGCCTGGAGCCGGGACAAGCACTACAATGAGCAGTTCTTC. It is translated as CAWSRDKHYNEQFF.

The rearrangement joins TRBV27 to TRBJ1-1; a possible D gene is TRBD1 (5 bases). The CDR3 runs 15 residues. The V and J ends lost 4 bases and 0 bases respectively, with 12 bases between them. The V gene's germline CDR1 is MNHEY and CDR2 SMNVEV (reference sequence). The CDR3 DNA sequence: TGTGCCAGCAGTTGGGACTCCCTCATGAACACTGAAGCTTTCTTT. Protein product: CASSWDSLMNTEAFF.

The rearrangement joins TRBV21-1 to TRBJ1-5; TRBD1, the table's D call, was not compared with the DNA. TRBV21-1 is a pseudogene. The CDR3 runs to 14 residues. The CDR3 coding sequence is TGTGCCATTACCGGGACAGGGGGCAATCAGCCCCAGCATTTT. Its translation is CAITGTGGNQPQHF.

The chain carries TRBV6-2 or TRBV6-3 and TRBJ2-7; D remains unclear. CDR3 length equals 18 residues. V lost 0 bases, J lost 0 bases, and 18 bases lay in between. Per the germline V gene, CDR1 is MNHEY and CDR2 is SVGEGT. As DNA, the CDR3 is TGTGCCAGCAGTTACTCGAGATCCGAAAGGAAGAGCTCCTACGAGCAGTACTTC. This encodes CASSYSRSERKSSYEQYF.

The V gene is TRBV18, the J gene TRBJ1-2; possible D gene TRBD1, 5 bases. V lost 6 bases to trimming and J lost 6 bases, with 14 bases between them. Germline lookup yields CDR1 KGHSH and CDR2 LQKENI. This CDR3 contains 13 residues. The CDR3 DNA reads TGTGCCAGCTCGACATACGAACAGGATGGCTACACCTTC. Protein: CASSTYEQDGYTF. Full variable domain (rest looked up from reference TRBV18 and TRBJ1-2): NAGVMQNPRHLVRRRGQEARLRCSPMKGHSHVYWYRQLPEEGLKFMVYLQKENIIDESGMPKERFSAEFPKEGPSILRIQQVVRGDSAAYFCASSTYEQDGYTFGSGTRLTVV.

The chain uses TRBV7-2 and TRBJ1-5; no reliable D call. V lost 3 bases and J lost 2, with 14 bases in between. From germline, CDR1 is SGHTA and CDR2 FQGNSA. The CDR3 extends over 16 amino acids. The CDR3, as DNA: TGTGCCAGCAGCTTCGGCCCCGGCGGAGGCAATCAGCCCCAGCATTTT. This translates into CASSFGPGGGNQPQHF.

The chain carries TRBV7-2 and TRBJ2-2; 8 positions agree with TRBD2. The CDR3 has 17 residues. With V trimmed by 5 bases and J by 2 bases, 10 bases remained unmatched. From germline, CDR1 is SGHTA and CDR2 FQGNSA. The CDR3 DNA reads as TGTGCCAGCAGCCCCCAAGGTCGGGGGGGCAACACCGGGGAGCTGTTTTTT. Its protein product is CASSPQGRGGNTGELFF. Together with reference TRBV7-2 and TRBJ2-2, the CDR3 gives the full variable domain: GAGVSQSPSNKVTEKGKDVELRCDPISGHTALYWYRQSLGQGLEFLIYFQGNSAPDKSGLPSDRFSAERTGGSVSTLTIQRTQQEDSAVYLCASSPQGRGGNTGELFFGEGSRLTVL.

V usage is TRBV12-3 or TRBV12-4 and J usage is TRBJ1-3; D not certain. This CDR3 comprises 13 residues. V dropped 2 bases and J dropped 5 bases, with 7 bases sitting between them. CDR3 residues: CASSLLGRNTIYF. The CDR3 DNA reads TGTGCCAGCAGTTTATTGGGCCGAAACACCATATATTTT.

The V and J genes are TRBV7-9 and TRBJ1-2; no firm D call. This CDR3 contains 12 residues. Deletions cut 4 bases from V and 4 bases from J, with 7 bases between. CDR1 is SEHNR, CDR2 FQNEAQ, per germline (reference sequence). Here the CDR3 reads CASSSSSYGYTF. CDR3 nucleotides: TGTGCCAGCAGCTCCTCCAGCTATGGCTACACCTTC.

This sequence joins TRBV28 and TRBJ1-5; possible D gene TRBD1, 5 bases. Germline-derived CDR1 and CDR2 are MDHEN and SYDVKM. Trimming removed 5 bases from V and 1 base from J, with 12 bases in between. The CDR3 is 15 amino acids. CDR3 sequence: CASSPRRGSNQPQHF. CDR3 DNA sequence: TGTGCCAGCAGTCCGCGGAGGGGCAGCAATCAGCCCCAGCATTTT.

The rearrangement uses TRBV4-2 and TRBJ2-1; D may correspond to TRBD1 or TRBD2 (6 bases each). This CDR3 region has 17 residues. Germline V CDR1 and CDR2: LGHNA, YNFKEQ. Between the trimmed V and J ends, which lost 0 bases and 7 bases, there was a span of 19 bases. For the CDR3, the DNA is TGTGCCAGCAGCCAAGAGGTTGGAGCTGGAGGGGGGAATGAGCAGTTCTTC. Residues: CASSQEVGAGGGNEQFF.

This clone was observed once. V is TRBV29-1 and J is TRBJ2-3; D is unclear. V was shortened by 7 bases and J by 2 bases, with 7 bases between the two germline ends. Germline V gene data show CDR1 as SQVTM and CDR2 as ANQGSEA. The CDR3 loop spans 11 amino acids. CDR3 in amino acids: CSASFTDTQYF. CDR3 DNA sequence: TGCAGCGCTTCCTTCACAGATACGCAGTATTTT.

This rearrangement joins TRBV11-3 to TRBJ1-1; 7 nucleotides agree with TRBD1. Germline CDR1 and CDR2: SGHNT and YENEEA. The CDR3 has 15 residues. Losses at the gene ends were 4 bases for V and 3 bases for J; bases not matched to a gene: 8. Written as DNA, the CDR3 is TGTGCCAGCAGCTGGCAGACAGGGAGGGACACTGAAGCTTTCTTT. This encodes CASSWQTGRDTEAFF.

This chain links TRBV12-3 or TRBV12-4 with TRBJ2-7, with 8 bases identical to TRBD1. The CDR3 length is 13 residues. CDR3 sequence (DNA): TGTGCCACCCCCCCCAACGGACAGGGTACACCCTGTGTC. Translated, it gives CATPPNGQGTPCV.

The chain employs TRBV19 and TRBJ1-2; no firm D call. Trimming removed 7 bases at V and 1 base at J, with 7 bases between. Germline V gene data show CDR1 as LNHDA and CDR2 as SQIVND (reference sequence). The CDR3 extends over 12 amino acids. CDR3 protein: CASIRGNYGYTF. Here the CDR3 DNA reads TGTGCCAGTATCCGGGGTAACTATGGCTACACCTTC.

This clone was counted once. The rearrangement links TRBV6-5 to TRBJ1-2; a weak D match, TRBD1 (5 bases). Germline loops: CDR1 MNHEY, CDR2 SVGAGI. CDR3 size: 12 residues. The germline V and J ends were trimmed by 7 bases and 6 bases, with 12 bases remaining between them. In DNA form, the CDR3 reads TGTGCCAGCATGAAGGGGCGCGATGGCTACACCTTC. Encoded protein: CASMKGRDGYTF.